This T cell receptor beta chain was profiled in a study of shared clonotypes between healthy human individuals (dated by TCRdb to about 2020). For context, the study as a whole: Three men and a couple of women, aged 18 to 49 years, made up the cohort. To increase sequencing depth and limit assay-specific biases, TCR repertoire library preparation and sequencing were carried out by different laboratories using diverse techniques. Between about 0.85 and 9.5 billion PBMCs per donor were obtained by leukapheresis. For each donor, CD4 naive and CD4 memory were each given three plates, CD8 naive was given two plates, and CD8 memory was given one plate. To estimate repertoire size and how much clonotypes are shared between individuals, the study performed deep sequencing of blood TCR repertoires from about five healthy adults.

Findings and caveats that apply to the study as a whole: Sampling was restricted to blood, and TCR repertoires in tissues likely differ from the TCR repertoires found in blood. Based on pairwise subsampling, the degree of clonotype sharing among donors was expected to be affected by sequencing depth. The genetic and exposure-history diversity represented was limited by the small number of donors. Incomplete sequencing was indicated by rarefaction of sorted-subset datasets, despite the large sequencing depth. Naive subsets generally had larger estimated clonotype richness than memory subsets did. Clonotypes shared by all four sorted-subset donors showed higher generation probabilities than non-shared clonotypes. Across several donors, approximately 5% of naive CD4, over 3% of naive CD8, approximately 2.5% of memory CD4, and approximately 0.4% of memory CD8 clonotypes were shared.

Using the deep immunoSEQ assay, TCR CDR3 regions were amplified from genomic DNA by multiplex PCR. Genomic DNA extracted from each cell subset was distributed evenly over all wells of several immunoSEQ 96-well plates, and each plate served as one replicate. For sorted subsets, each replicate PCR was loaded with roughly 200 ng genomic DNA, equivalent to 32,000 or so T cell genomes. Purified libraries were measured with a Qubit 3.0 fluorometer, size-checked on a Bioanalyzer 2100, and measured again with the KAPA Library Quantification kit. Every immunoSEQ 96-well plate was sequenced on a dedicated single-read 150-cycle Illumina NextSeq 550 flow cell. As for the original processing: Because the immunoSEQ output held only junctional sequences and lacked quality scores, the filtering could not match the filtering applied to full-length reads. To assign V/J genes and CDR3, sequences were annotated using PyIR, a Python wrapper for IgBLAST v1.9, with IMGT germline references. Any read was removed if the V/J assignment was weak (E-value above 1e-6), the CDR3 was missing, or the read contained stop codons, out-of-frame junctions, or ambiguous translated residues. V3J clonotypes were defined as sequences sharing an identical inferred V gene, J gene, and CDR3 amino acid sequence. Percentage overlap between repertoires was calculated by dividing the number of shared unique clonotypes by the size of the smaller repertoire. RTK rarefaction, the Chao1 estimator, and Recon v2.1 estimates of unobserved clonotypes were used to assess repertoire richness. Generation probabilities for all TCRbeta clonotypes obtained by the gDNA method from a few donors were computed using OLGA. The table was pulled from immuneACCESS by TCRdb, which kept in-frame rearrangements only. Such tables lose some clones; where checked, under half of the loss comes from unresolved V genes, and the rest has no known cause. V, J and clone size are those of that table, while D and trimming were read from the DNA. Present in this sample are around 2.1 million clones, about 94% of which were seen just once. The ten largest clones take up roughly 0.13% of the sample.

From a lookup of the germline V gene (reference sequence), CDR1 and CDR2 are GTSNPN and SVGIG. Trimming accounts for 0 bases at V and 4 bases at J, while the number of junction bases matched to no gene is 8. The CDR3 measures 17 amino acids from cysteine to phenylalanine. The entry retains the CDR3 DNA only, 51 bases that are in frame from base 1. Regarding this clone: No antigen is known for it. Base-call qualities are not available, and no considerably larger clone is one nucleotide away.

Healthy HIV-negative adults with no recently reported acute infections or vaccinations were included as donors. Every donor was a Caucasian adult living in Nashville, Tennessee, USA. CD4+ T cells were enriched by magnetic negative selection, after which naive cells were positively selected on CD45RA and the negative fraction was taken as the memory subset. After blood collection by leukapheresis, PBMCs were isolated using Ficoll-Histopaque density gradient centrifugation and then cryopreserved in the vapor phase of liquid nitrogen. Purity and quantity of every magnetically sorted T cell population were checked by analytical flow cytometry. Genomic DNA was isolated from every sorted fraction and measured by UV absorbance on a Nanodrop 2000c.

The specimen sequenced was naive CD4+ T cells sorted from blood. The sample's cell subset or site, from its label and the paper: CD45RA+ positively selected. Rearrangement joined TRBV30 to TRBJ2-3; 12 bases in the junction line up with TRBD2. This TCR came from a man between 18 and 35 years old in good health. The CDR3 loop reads CAWSVGMTSGSPDTQYF. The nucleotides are TGTGCCTGGAGTGTTGGGATGACTAGCGGGAGCCCAGATACGCAGTATTTT.